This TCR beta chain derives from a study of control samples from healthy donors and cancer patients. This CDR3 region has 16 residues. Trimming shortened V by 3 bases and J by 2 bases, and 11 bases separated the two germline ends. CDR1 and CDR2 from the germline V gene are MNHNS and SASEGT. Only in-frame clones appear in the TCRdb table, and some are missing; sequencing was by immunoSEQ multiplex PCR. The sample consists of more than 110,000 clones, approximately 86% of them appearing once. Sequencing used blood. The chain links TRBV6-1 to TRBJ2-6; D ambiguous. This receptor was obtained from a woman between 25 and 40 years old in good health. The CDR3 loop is CASSDSPSAGANVLTF. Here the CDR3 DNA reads TGTGCCAGCAGTGACAGCCCGTCAGCTGGGGCCAACGTCCTGACTTTC.